The 5 T cell receptor beta chains presented below share a single source sample, sequenced in a study of glioma-infiltrating T cells after dendritic cell vaccination. Profiling relied on immunoSEQ multiplex PCR, and the TCRdb table lists in-frame clones only, not all of them. The repertoire holds roughly 60,000 clones, roughly 86% seen once, with roughly 12% in the top ten. Time point described: after dendritic cell vaccination, including at tumor progression/relapse. The sequencing used blood, collected after dendritic cell vaccination. These receptors were obtained from a human donor with glioblastoma.

The V call is TRBV6-5, the J call TRBJ1-1; no clear D. The CDR3 runs to 14 residues. V dropped 10 bases and J dropped 1 base, with 16 bases sitting between them. In germline, CDR1 is MNHEY, CDR2 SVGAGI. In DNA form, the CDR3 reads TGTGCCACTGCGACCAGACGGAGGAACACTGAAGCTTTCTTT. The encoded protein is CATATRRRNTEAFF.

This sequence joins TRBV4-2 and TRBJ1-1; the match to TRBD1 covers 8 bases. The CDR3 runs to 15 residues. With V trimmed by 4 bases and J by 2 bases, 6 bases remained unmatched. Germline V gives CDR1 LGHNA, CDR2 YNFKEQ. This chain's CDR3 is CASSLQTGVNTEAFF. The CDR3 bases are TGTGCCAGCAGCCTTCAGACAGGGGTTAACACTGAAGCTTTCTTT.

The chain has TRBV18 and TRBJ1-2; D not resolved. Per the germline V gene, CDR1 is KGHSH and CDR2 is LQKENI. The ends were cut back, 5 bases at V and 2 bases at J, with 12 bases in the middle. The CDR3 has 14 residues. The CDR3 loop reads CASSARDNNYGYTF. The CDR3 DNA sequence: TGTGCCAGCTCAGCGCGAGACAACAACTATGGCTACACCTTC.

CDR3 sequence reads: CSVGAFSGANVLTF. The CDR3 nucleotides are TGCAGCGTGGGGGCCTTTTCTGGGGCCAACGTCCTGACTTTC. V and J are TRBV29-1 and TRBJ2-6, with D possibly being TRBD1 (6 bases). Germline V CDR1 and CDR2: SQVTM, ANQGSEA. The CDR3 consists of 14 residues. Between the trimmed V and J ends, which lost 6 bases and 1 base, there was a span of 10 bases.

This chain links TRBV13 with TRBJ2-7, with 12 bases fitting TRBD2. The CDR3 is 15 residues long. Trimming took 5 bases from V and 3 from J; bases not matched to a gene: 5. Germline CDR1 is PRHDT and CDR2 is FYEKMQ (reference sequence). The CDR3 here is CASSPWTSGVYEQYF. The CDR3 nucleotides are TGTGCCAGCAGCCCATGGACTAGCGGGGTCTACGAGCAGTACTTC.